The clone carrying this T cell receptor (beta chain) was counted a few times. The antigen is unknown. This record belongs to a study of T cells after yellow fever vaccination. Study-level findings and limits: A secondary response was less intense yet reached its peak sooner, at day 5 versus 15.

TCRdb called the 5' RACE reads again in MiXCR, with one record for every CDR3 protein. The table includes just under 600,000 distinct CDR3 sequences, roughly 12% detected once. V gave up 4 bases and J gave up 6 bases, with 13 bases separating them. Germline V gives CDR1 SGHTA, CDR2 FQGNSA. The CDR3 length is 13 residues. The source material was PBMCs, sampled on the day of the yellow fever booster vaccination. This receptor was obtained from a man aged 25-45 years who received the YFV17D yellow fever vaccine. The chain couples TRBV7-2 to TRBJ2-7; TRBD1 might be the D (6 bases). The CDR3 DNA is TGTGCCAGCAGCTACAGGGTGGGGAGCGAGCAGTACTTC. Protein: CASSYRVGSEQYF.